The next 31 T cell receptor beta chains were all read from a single sample in a study of PD-1 blockade in classical Hodgkin lymphoma. Regarding time point: newly diagnosed, previously untreated cHL patient sample. Sequenced by immunoSEQ multiplex PCR; TCRdb stores in-frame clones only, minus some. The repertoire holds around 26,000 clones, with about 94% as singletons. Sample: peripheral blood mononuclear cells (PBMCs). The source is a human donor with classical Hodgkin lymphoma.

The rearrangement joins TRBV28 to TRBJ2-3; D remains unclear. V was pared by 5 bases and J by 5 bases, with 8 bases between. Germline V gives CDR1 MDHEN, CDR2 SYDVKM. This CDR3 is built from 12 residues. For the CDR3, the DNA is TGTGCCAGCAGTACCCTGGGAGATACGCAGTATTTT. Residues: CASSTLGDTQYF. The full variable domain, its missing parts supplied by reference TRBV28 and TRBJ2-3, is DVKVTQSSRYLVKRTGEKVFLECVQDMDHENMFWYRQDPGLGLRLIYFSYDVKMKEKGDIPEGYSVSREKKERFSLILESASTNQTSMYLCASSTLGDTQYFGPGTRLTVL.

The rearrangement links TRBV30 to TRBJ2-7, with a possible D match to TRBD2 (5 bases). From germline, CDR1 is GTSNPN and CDR2 SVGIG (reference sequence). V lost 3 bases, J lost 3 bases, and 12 bases lay in between. CDR3 length: 13 amino acids. The CDR3 bases are TGTGCCTGGAGCCATACACTAGGCTACGAGCAGTACTTC. It is translated as CAWSHTLGYEQYF.

The chain uses TRBV19 and TRBJ1-1; D ambiguous. Germline V gene lookup returns CDR1 LNHDA and CDR2 SQIVND (reference sequence). The CDR3 is made up of 14 amino acids. Trimming pared 3 bases from V and 0 bases from J, leaving 8 bases between. The CDR3 loop is CASSISGVNTEAFF. In DNA, the CDR3 is TGTGCCAGTAGTATTTCCGGGGTGAACACTGAAGCTTTCTTT.

This clone was observed a few times. J is TRBJ1-2 and V is TRBV7-9; no clear D. V shed 1 base and J shed 8 bases, with 11 bases lying between them. The CDR3 sequence is 13 residues long. CDR1 and CDR2 (germline): SEHNR, FQNEAQ (reference sequence). CDR3 in DNA: TGTGCCAGCAGCTTAGAAGGTTCGCGAGGCTACACCTTC. The encoded protein is CASSLEGSRGYTF. The whole variable domain, remainder taken from reference TRBV7-9 and TRBJ1-2, is DTGVSQNPRHKITKRGQNVTFRCDPISEHNRLYWYRQTLGQGPEFLTYFQNEAQLEKSRLLSDRFSAERPKGSFSTLEIQRTEQGDSAMYLCASSLEGSRGYTFGSGTRLTVV.

Here the CDR3 DNA reads TGTGCCAGCAGCCAAACAGGGGGCCCCTTCGATGAGCAGTTCTTC. Its translation is CASSQTGGPFDEQFF. The rearrangement links TRBV14 to TRBJ2-1; 9 bases map to TRBD1. V trimming: 2 bases; J trimming: 8 bases; junction bases outside the gene matches: 7. The germline CDR1 and CDR2 sequences are SGHDN and FVKESK. This CDR3 is 15 amino acids long.

The chain couples TRBV18 to TRBJ1-3; D unclear. Germline V lookup: CDR1 KGHSH, CDR2 LQKENI. The CDR3 consists of 16 residues. V lost 6 bases to trimming and J lost 0 bases, with 15 bases between them. The CDR3 region is CASSTKDGYSGNTIYF. The CDR3 DNA follows: TGTGCCAGCTCCACCAAGGACGGCTACTCTGGAAACACCATATATTTT.

The chain couples TRBV19 to TRBJ2-3; 8 bases match TRBD2. CDR3 length: 16 residues. J was trimmed by 2 bases and V by 5 bases; bases with no gene match: 9. Germline V lookup: CDR1 LNHDA, CDR2 SQIVND (reference sequence). For the CDR3, the DNA is TGTGCCAGTAGTCGACTCTGGCGGGAGGACACAGATACGCAGTATTTT. This encodes CASSRLWREDTDTQYF.

The CDR3 DNA is TGCGCCAGCAGCCGGACTTTCCGCAGGTCGGGGGAGCAGTACTTC. Its protein is CASSRTFRRSGEQYF. This chain uses TRBV5-1 with TRBJ2-7; a possible D gene is TRBD2 (5 bases). This CDR3 has 15 amino acids. Germline V gives CDR1 SGHRS, CDR2 YFSETQ. The germline V and J ends were trimmed by 4 bases and 7 bases, with 21 bases remaining between them.

The rearrangement uses TRBV7-5 and TRBJ1-6. TRBV7-5 is a documented pseudogene. CDR3 size: 17 residues. The DNA of the CDR3 is TGTGTCAGAAGCTTGCGAGGCCAATACTCCTATAATTCACCCCTCCACTTT. This translates into CVRSLRGQYSYNSPLHF.

This clone was seen a single time. The chain carries TRBV19 and TRBJ1-6; D not resolved. Germline V gene lookup returns CDR1 LNHDA and CDR2 SQIVND (reference sequence). V lost 3 bases to trimming and J lost 7 bases, with 4 bases between them. The CDR3 length is 12 residues. The CDR3 sequence is CASSISNSPLHF. The CDR3 region has the DNA TGTGCCAGTAGTATTTCGAATTCACCCCTCCACTTT.

The rearrangement links TRBV5-8 to TRBJ2-2, with D possibly being TRBD2 (6 bases). From germline, CDR1 is SGHTS and CDR2 YDEGEE. The CDR3 has 15 residues. V was trimmed by 4 bases and J by 1 base, leaving 11 bases between them. CDR3 in amino acids: CASSGGLRNTGELFF. DNA for the CDR3: TGTGCCAGCAGCGGGGGGTTGCGGAACACCGGGGAGCTGTTTTTT.

The DNA of the CDR3 is TGCGCCAGCGGGGGTTATTCCCGGGGACAGGGATTGATCGGGGAGCTGTTTTTT. The encoded protein is CASGGYSRGQGLIGELFF. The chain is built from TRBV10-2 and TRBJ2-2, with TRBD1 matching over 9 bases. CDR3 length equals 18 residues. Germline values: CDR1 WSHSY, CDR2 SAAADI. Trimming took 8 bases from V and 7 from J; bases not matched to a gene: 20.

This clone appeared a single time. The gene calls are TRBV29-1 and TRBJ2-3; D unclear. V gave up 1 base and J gave up 10 bases, with 9 bases separating them. CDR3 length: 11 residues. Germline-derived CDR1 and CDR2 are SQVTM and ANQGSEA. The CDR3 region is CSVEVTRPQYF. In nucleotides, the CDR3 is TGCAGCGTTGAAGTTACTCGCCCGCAGTATTTT.

This chain links TRBV2 with TRBJ2-2; the D is unclear. The length of the CDR3 is 12 residues. Germline CDR1 is SNHLY and CDR2 is FYNNEI. V was cut by 3 bases and J by 4 bases, with 3 bases left in between. Here the CDR3 reads CASSEGTGELFF. CDR3 bases: TGTGCCAGCAGTGAGGGCACCGGGGAGCTGTTTTTT.

V usage is TRBV6-1 and J usage is TRBJ2-3; no reliable D call. The CDR3 totals 15 residues. The germline V gene encodes CDR1 MNHNS and CDR2 SASEGT. V was cut by 4 bases and J by 5 bases, with 16 bases left in between. CDR3 sequence: CASSGRQKGRDTQYF. The CDR3 region has the DNA TGTGCCAGCAGTGGACGGCAAAAAGGGCGAGATACGCAGTATTTT.

This sequence joins TRBV11-3 and TRBJ1-2; D is perhaps TRBD1 (5 bases). CDR3 length equals 16 residues. The V and J ends lost 2 bases and 0 bases respectively, with 13 bases between them. Per germline, CDR1 SGHNT and CDR2 YENEEA. The CDR3 bases are TGTGCCAGCAGCTTAATGTTGGGGGGGGCTAACTATGGCTACACCTTC. Its protein is CASSLMLGGANYGYTF.

The chain uses TRBV5-1 and TRBJ2-1; D is possibly TRBD2 (5 bases). The V end lost 7 bases, the J end lost 4 bases, and 12 bases lay between the germline ends. Germline CDR1 and CDR2: SGHRS and YFSETQ. CDR3 size: 13 residues. The CDR3 region has the DNA TGCGCCAGCGGGCCAGAGGGTTACAATGAGCAGTTCTTC. It encodes CASGPEGYNEQFF.

V and J are TRBV9 and TRBJ2-1; D is perhaps TRBD1 or TRBD2 (6 bases each). The CDR3 is 15 amino acids. Germline assignment: CDR1 SGDLS and CDR2 YYNGEE. Trimming took 4 bases from V and 4 from J, leaving 15 bases between them. The CDR3 bases are TGTGCCAGCAGCCGGGACATTGGAGGGTACAATGAGCAGTTCTTC. The encoded protein is CASSRDIGGYNEQFF.

The J gene is TRBJ2-1, the V gene TRBV11-3; weak D call: TRBD2 (5 bases). V was trimmed by 6 bases and J by 5 bases, leaving 11 bases between them. Germline lookup yields CDR1 SGHNT and CDR2 YENEEA. This CDR3 spans 13 amino acids. In DNA, the CDR3 is TGTGCCAGCAGTTCGGCCGGGGACAATGAGCAGTTCTTC. This translates into CASSSAGDNEQFF.

This chain connects TRBV5-1 to TRBJ1-2; a weak D match, TRBD1 (6 bases). This CDR3 spans 14 amino acids. Trimming removed 4 bases from V and 9 bases from J, with 19 bases in between. The germline V gene encodes CDR1 SGHRS and CDR2 YFSETQ. The CDR3 DNA is TGCGCCAGCAGCGGTTACAGGGAGTTTGAAAGCTACACCTTC. Its protein is CASSGYREFESYTF.

The chain couples TRBV29-1 to TRBJ2-1; 11 bases fit TRBD1. Germline V gives CDR1 SQVTM, CDR2 ANQGSEA. V gave up 7 bases and J gave up 8 bases; unmatched junction bases: 13. The CDR3 has 15 amino acids. CDR3 amino acids: CSAARGTGGRDEQFF. The CDR3 region has the DNA TGCAGCGCAGCCCGTGGGACAGGGGGTAGGGATGAGCAGTTCTTC.

This chain uses TRBV5-4 with TRBJ2-7; the D gene is possibly TRBD1 (6 bases). Germline values: CDR1 SGHNT, CDR2 YYREEE (reference sequence). The V and J ends lost 1 base and 5 bases respectively, with 13 bases between them. The CDR3 loop spans 14 amino acids. The CDR3 spells CASSLKNRVNEQYF. The CDR3 DNA follows: TGTGCCAGCAGCTTGAAAAACAGGGTTAACGAGCAGTACTTC. The entire variable domain, with the rest obtained from reference TRBV5-4 and TRBJ2-7, is as follows: ETGVTQSPTHLIKTRGQQVTLRCSSQSGHNTVSWYQQALGQGPQFIFQYYREEENGRGNFPPRFSGLQFPNYSSELNVNALELDDSALYLCASSLKNRVNEQYFGPGTRLTVT.

A single count supports this clone. The chain is built from TRBV27 and TRBJ2-1, with 8 bases aligning to TRBD1. Per the germline V gene, CDR1 is MNHEY and CDR2 is SMNVEV (reference sequence). V shed 5 bases, J shed 7 bases, and the junction held 10 bases outside the gene matches. This CDR3 region has 15 residues. The DNA for the CDR3 is TGTGCCAGCAGTCCCGGGACAGGCCAAACTAATGAGCAGTTCTTC. It translates to CASSPGTGQTNEQFF.

The chain recombines TRBV14 with TRBJ2-7; D may be TRBD1 or TRBD2 (5 bases each). This CDR3 is built from 12 residues. Trimming shortened V by 1 base and J by 6 bases, and 7 bases separated the two germline ends. The germline V gene has CDR1 SGHDN and CDR2 FVKESK. CDR3 sequence reads: CASSQGGSEQYF. Here the CDR3 DNA reads TGTGCCAGCAGCCAAGGGGGGAGCGAGCAGTACTTC.

This rearrangement joins TRBV7-2 to TRBJ1-5; D is uncertain. The CDR3 spans 13 residues. Trimming left V 4 bases short and J 3 bases short, with 7 bases between. CDR1 SGHTA and CDR2 FQGNSA come from the germline V gene. The CDR3 nucleotides read TGTGCCAGCAGCTCGATATACAATCAGCCCCAGCATTTT. As protein: CASSSIYNQPQHF.

This chain links TRBV19 with TRBJ1-2, with D tentatively TRBD1 (5 bases). V lost 11 bases and J 4 bases, leaving 11 bases between the germline ends. CDR3 length equals 11 residues. The germline CDR1 and CDR2 sequences are LNHDA and SQIVND (reference sequence). The CDR3 spells CAGGTGYGYTF. CDR3 nucleotides: TGTGCCGGAGGGACGGGCTATGGCTACACCTTC. The entire variable domain, with the rest obtained from reference TRBV19 and TRBJ1-2, is as follows: DGGITQSPKYLFRKEGQNVTLSCEQNLNHDAMYWYRQDPGQGLRLIYYSQIVNDFQKGDIAEGYSVSREKKESFPLTVTSAQKNPTAFYLCAGGTGYGYTFGSGTRLTVV.

This chain connects TRBV7-2 to TRBJ2-1, with 13 bases aligning to TRBD2. Losses at the gene ends were 2 bases for V and 8 bases for J; bases not matched to a gene: 9. CDR1 and CDR2 from the germline V gene are SGHTA and FQGNSA. The CDR3 loop spans 17 amino acids. For the CDR3, the DNA is TGTGCCAGCAGCTTACGTCCTCCCGGACTAGCGGGAGATGAGCAGTTCTTC. It is translated as CASSLRPPGLAGDEQFF.

This sequence joins TRBV6-6 and TRBJ1-1; D unresolved. This CDR3 is 14 amino acids long. Deletions cut 5 bases from V and 0 bases from J, with 10 bases between. Germline V gene sequence: CDR1 MNHNY, CDR2 SVGAGI (reference sequence). This CDR3 is CASSPIFLNTEAFF. CDR3 bases: TGTGCCAGCAGTCCCATTTTTCTGAACACTGAAGCTTTCTTT.

This chain connects TRBV28 to TRBJ2-2; the D is unclear. V lost 3 bases and J lost 4, with 6 bases in between. Germline lookup yields CDR1 MDHEN and CDR2 SYDVKM. The CDR3 spans 13 residues. CDR3 bases: TGTGCCAGCAGTTTCCTTATCACCGGGGAGCTGTTTTTT. This translates into CASSFLITGELFF.

The chain uses TRBV11-3 and TRBJ2-7; no clear D. V lost 3 bases and J 6 bases, leaving 6 bases between the germline ends. CDR1 SGHNT and CDR2 YENEEA come from the germline V gene. The CDR3 is 11 residues long. CDR3: CASSFSREQYF. DNA of the CDR3: TGTGCCAGCAGCTTTAGTCGCGAGCAGTACTTC.

V usage is TRBV5-4 and J usage is TRBJ2-5; 12 bases are a match to TRBD2. This CDR3 contains 16 residues. The V segment lost 0 bases and the J segment 4 bases; nucleotides outside the gene matches: 4. Per germline, CDR1 SGHNT and CDR2 YYREEE (reference sequence). The CDR3 sequence: CASSLELAGGPETQYF. The CDR3 nucleotides are TGTGCCAGCAGCTTGGAACTAGCGGGGGGTCCAGAGACCCAGTACTTC.